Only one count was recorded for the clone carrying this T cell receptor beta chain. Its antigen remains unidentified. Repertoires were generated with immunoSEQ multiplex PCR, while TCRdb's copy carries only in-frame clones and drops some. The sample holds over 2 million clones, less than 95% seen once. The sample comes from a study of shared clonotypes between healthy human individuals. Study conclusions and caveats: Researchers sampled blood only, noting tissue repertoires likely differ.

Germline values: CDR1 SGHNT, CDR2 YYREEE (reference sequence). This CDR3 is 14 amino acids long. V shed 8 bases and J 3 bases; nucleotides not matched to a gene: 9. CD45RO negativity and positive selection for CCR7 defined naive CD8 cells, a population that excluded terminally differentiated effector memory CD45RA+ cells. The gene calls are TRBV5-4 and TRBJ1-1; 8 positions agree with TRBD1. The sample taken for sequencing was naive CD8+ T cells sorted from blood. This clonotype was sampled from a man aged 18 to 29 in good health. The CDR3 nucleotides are TGTGCCAGTGGGGTTGGACAGGGCGACACTGAAGCTTTCTTT. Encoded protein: CASGVGQGDTEAFF.